This record covers a single TCR beta chain. The sample is drawn from a study of blood T cell repertoires in COVID-19. Study-wide context: The analysed material was cDNA or gDNA that came from T cells, B-cell-depleted T cells, or PBMCs.

As originally analysed: Amplifying reference gene primers gave estimates of nucleated cell counts. The method was immunoSEQ multiplex PCR; TCRdb's version includes in-frame clones alone and lacks a portion of them. V and J calls and clone size come straight from that table; D and trimming were deduced from the DNA. The table includes roughly 100,000 clones, 87% detected once. Sequenced material: peripheral blood. The origin of this receptor is a man in his fifties with active COVID-19.

CDR3 sequence (DNA): TGTGCCTGGAGAGGGAGGAGACAGGGCCCCTACGAGCAGTACTTC. Translated: CAWRGRRQGPYEQYF. The V call is TRBV30, the J call TRBJ2-7, with D perhaps matching TRBD1 (7 bases). Trimming stripped 3 bases from V and 2 bases from J, with 17 bases between. The CDR3 is 15 residues long. Germline loops: CDR1 GTSNPN, CDR2 SVGIG (reference sequence).